Below are 14 T cell receptor beta chains sequenced from a single sample in a study of shared clonotypes between healthy human individuals (dated by TCRdb to 2019 to 2021). Receptors were amplified or captured by the immunoSEQ multiplex PCR assay. The table was pulled from immuneACCESS by TCRdb, which kept in-frame rearrangements only. Such tables lose some clones; where checked, under half of the loss comes from unresolved V genes, and the rest has no known cause. This sample comprises some 2,000,000 clones, 90% to 97% of them detected only once. The top ten hold around 0.13% of the sample. What was sequenced was naive CD4+ T cells sorted from blood. The cell subset or site label corresponds to: CD45RA+ positively selected. These receptors were obtained from a man younger than 35 in good health.

The chain recombines TRBV14 with TRBJ1-4; D gene uncertain. V was shortened by 2 bases and J by 6 bases, with 7 bases between the two germline ends. Germline V gene data show CDR1 as SGHDN and CDR2 as FVKESK. The CDR3 sequence is 13 residues long. CDR3 loop: CASSQLADEKLFF. CDR3 DNA: TGTGCCAGCAGCCAACTGGCAGATGAAAAACTGTTTTTT.

In this sample, this clone turned up once. This chain uses TRBV28 with TRBJ1-5; perhaps TRBD1 as D (6 bases). CDR3 length: 16 amino acids. Germline CDR1 MDHEN, CDR2 SYDVKM. Deletions cut 7 bases from V and 4 bases from J, with 20 bases between. CDR3: CASNYGPRGLNQPQHF. The CDR3 nucleotides read TGTGCCAGCAACTATGGGCCCAGGGGACTAAATCAGCCCCAGCATTTT. Complete variable domain (other parts from reference TRBV28 and TRBJ1-5): DVKVTQSSRYLVKRTGEKVFLECVQDMDHENMFWYRQDPGLGLRLIYFSYDVKMKEKGDIPEGYSVSREKKERFSLILESASTNQTSMYLCASNYGPRGLNQPQHFGDGTRLSIL.

The J gene is TRBJ2-2, the V gene TRBV30, with D tentatively TRBD1 or TRBD2 (6 bases each). Germline V gene data show CDR1 as GTSNPN and CDR2 as SVGIG (reference sequence). The CDR3 extends over 15 amino acids. The V end lost 5 bases, the J end lost 1 base, and 14 bases lay between the germline ends. The CDR3 here is CAWQGGSGNTGELFF. The CDR3 DNA reads as TGTGCCTGGCAAGGGGGGTCAGGGAACACCGGGGAGCTGTTTTTT.

The V gene is TRBV5-6, the J gene TRBJ2-7; TRBD1 matches 11 bases. The CDR3 runs 15 residues. Germline-derived CDR1 and CDR2 are SGHDT and YYEEEE. Unmatched junction bases numbered 5, after V lost 4 bases and J lost 2 bases. The CDR3 loop reads CASSLRDRGAYEQYF. CDR3 bases: TGTGCCAGCAGCCTCCGGGACAGGGGGGCCTACGAGCAGTACTTC.

The chain is built from TRBV18 and TRBJ2-7, with 12 bases aligning to TRBD2. CDR3 length: 16 amino acids. Looked up from germline, CDR1 is KGHSH and CDR2 is LQKENI. V gave up 3 bases and J gave up 6 bases; unmatched junction bases: 9. CDR3 sequence (DNA): TGTGCCAGCTCACCCGTTATCACTAGCGGGAGGAGCGAGCAGTACTTC. Translating gives CASSPVITSGRSEQYF. Using reference TRBV18 and TRBJ2-7 for the parts outside the CDR3, the full variable domain is NAGVMQNPRHLVRRRGQEARLRCSPMKGHSHVYWYRQLPEEGLKFMVYLQKENIIDESGMPKERFSAEFPKEGPSILRIQQVVRGDSAAYFCASSPVITSGRSEQYFGPGTRLTVT.

The V gene is TRBV5-4, the J gene TRBJ2-5, with 7 bases aligning to TRBD1. CDR3 length: 14 amino acids. V was clipped by 4 bases and J by 3 bases; unmatched bases: 6. In germline, CDR1 is SGHNT, CDR2 YYREEE (reference sequence). CDR3 sequence reads: CASSRRDREETQYF. CDR3 DNA: TGTGCCAGCAGCCGTCGAGACAGGGAAGAGACCCAGTACTTC.

The chain couples TRBV4-3 to TRBJ2-3; tentative D call: TRBD1 (5 bases). The germline CDR1 and CDR2 sequences are LGHNA and YSLEER. This CDR3 region has 15 residues. V dropped 0 bases and J dropped 4 bases, with 11 bases sitting between them. The CDR3 loop reads CASSQDLGPPDTQYF. The CDR3 DNA reads TGCGCCAGCAGCCAAGATTTGGGGCCCCCAGATACGCAGTATTTT.

The chain uses TRBV5-8 and TRBJ2-5; D may be TRBD1 (5 bases). CDR1 SGHTS and CDR2 YDEGEE come from the germline V gene. The V end was cut by 0 bases, the J end by 5 bases, with 11 bases between. This CDR3 region has 14 residues. The CDR3 DNA follows: TGTGCCAGCAGCTTGGCCCAGGGAACGGAGACCCAGTACTTC. Translation gives CASSLAQGTETQYF. Looking up the rest from reference TRBV5-8 and TRBJ2-5 gives the full variable domain: EAGVTQSPTHLIKTRGQQATLRCSPISGHTSVYWYQQALGLGLQFLLWYDEGEERNRGNFPPRFSGRQFPNYSSELNVNALELEDSALYLCASSLAQGTETQYFGPGTRLLVL.

The chain carries TRBV5-4 and TRBJ2-2; no reliable D call. V shed 1 base and J shed 0 bases, with 10 bases lying between them. The CDR3 is made up of 16 amino acids. CDR1 SGHNT and CDR2 YYREEE come from the germline V gene (reference sequence). CDR3 sequence (DNA): TGTGCCAGCAGCTTGTCGTGGGGATCGAACACCGGGGAGCTGTTTTTT. Translation: CASSLSWGSNTGELFF.

CDR3 sequence: CASSGGRAMNTGELFF. The CDR3 DNA follows: TGTGCCAGCTCCGGGGGAAGAGCAATGAACACCGGGGAGCTGTTTTTT. The V and J genes are TRBV2 and TRBJ2-2, with a possible D match to TRBD2 (6 bases). The CDR3 spans 16 residues. The germline V and J ends were trimmed by 8 bases and 1 base, with 17 bases remaining between them. Germline V gene lookup returns CDR1 SNHLY and CDR2 FYNNEI.

This sequence joins TRBV2 and TRBJ2-1; D unresolved. The length of the CDR3 is 14 residues. The germline V gene encodes CDR1 SNHLY and CDR2 FYNNEI. V was pared by 8 bases and J by 3 bases, with 14 bases between. CDR3 nucleotide sequence: TGTGCCAGCCGGAAGGGTGGGGACTACAATGAGCAGTTCTTC. Protein product: CASRKGGDYNEQFF.

About this clone: The same CDR3 arises from other DNA sequences in this sample as well. V usage is TRBV10-1 and J usage is TRBJ2-1; D remains ambiguous. CDR1 and CDR2 (germline): WNHNN, SYGVQD (reference sequence). V lost 0 bases to trimming and J lost 5 bases, with 2 bases between them. This CDR3 region has 12 residues. In DNA, the CDR3 is TGCGCCAGCAGTGAGTCGAACAATGAGCAGTTCTTC. Amino acids: CASSESNNEQFF.

This rearrangement joins TRBV5-4 to TRBJ2-7, with D perhaps TRBD2 (6 bases). This CDR3 has 16 residues. V was pared by 0 bases and J by 3 bases, with 16 bases between. Germline V CDR1 and CDR2: SGHNT, YYREEE (reference sequence). The CDR3 spells CASSLGAGTEGYEQYF. CDR3 sequence (DNA): TGTGCCAGCAGCTTGGGTGCCGGGACTGAGGGCTACGAGCAGTACTTC.

V and J are TRBV10-3 and TRBJ1-3; 7 bases are shared with TRBD1. Trimming took 10 bases from V and 2 from J; bases not matched to a gene: 5. CDR1 is ENHRY, CDR2 SYGVKD, per germline. CDR3 size: 13 residues. Here the CDR3 reads CATGTEAGNTIYF. CDR3 DNA: TGTGCCACCGGGACAGAAGCTGGAAACACCATATATTTT.